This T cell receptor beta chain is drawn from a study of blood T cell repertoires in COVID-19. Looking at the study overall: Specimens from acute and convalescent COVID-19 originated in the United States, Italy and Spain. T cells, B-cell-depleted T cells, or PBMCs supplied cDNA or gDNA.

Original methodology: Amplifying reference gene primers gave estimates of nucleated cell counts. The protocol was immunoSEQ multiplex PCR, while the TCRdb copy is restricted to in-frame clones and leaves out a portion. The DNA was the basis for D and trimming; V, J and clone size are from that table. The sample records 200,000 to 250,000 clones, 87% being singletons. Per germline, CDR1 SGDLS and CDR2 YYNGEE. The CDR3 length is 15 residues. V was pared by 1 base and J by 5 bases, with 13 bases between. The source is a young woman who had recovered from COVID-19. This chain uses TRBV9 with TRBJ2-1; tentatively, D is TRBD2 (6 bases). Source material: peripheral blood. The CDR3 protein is CASSVWASEDNEQFF. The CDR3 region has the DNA TGTGCCAGCAGCGTATGGGCTAGCGAAGACAATGAGCAGTTCTTC.